The entry below describes one T cell receptor beta chain. Authors' processing steps: Amplification from reference gene primers served as the basis for estimated nucleated cell counts. Measured with immunoSEQ multiplex PCR; TCRdb has only the in-frame clones, and not every one. The D gene and trimming were derived from the DNA, and the V and J assignments and clone size from that table. The sample has 650,000 to 800,000 clones; just under 90% are singletons. This specimen comes from a study of blood T cell repertoires in COVID-19. For the study at large: T cells, B-cell-depleted T cells, or PBMCs supplied cDNA or gDNA.

The CDR3 runs 13 residues. Germline V gives CDR1 LGHNA, CDR2 YSLEER. V was cut by 0 bases and J by 9 bases, with 6 bases left in between. The sequence was obtained from a woman aged 18 to 35 with acute or convalescent COVID-19. Sequencing was performed on peripheral blood. This chain links TRBV4-3 with TRBJ1-6, with D unclear. In DNA form, the CDR3 reads TGCGCCAGCAGCCAAGACGGAGGTTCACCCCTCCACTTT. As protein: CASSQDGGSPLHF.